The rows below give T cell receptor beta chains drawn from one sample of a study of blood T cell repertoires in COVID-19. Assay used: immunoSEQ multiplex PCR; TCRdb lists only in-frame clones, some missing. The table shows roughly 250,000 clones, with about nine tenths occurring only once. Sequencing was performed on PBMCs or T cells enriched from blood (not recorded which). The origin of the receptors is a woman between 35 and 50 years old with acute COVID-19. Both conserved end residues are part of each CDR3. The D gene is left open where the match is weak. The size field is filled for only some rows; it gives once, few, many or a size class.

abundance	v_gene	d_gene	j_gene	CDR3aa	CDR3nt
NA	TRBV18	NA	TRBJ1-1	CASSPSITENTEAFF	TGTGCCAGCTCACCATCCATAACAGAGAACACTGAAGCTTTCTTT
NA	TRBV20-1	TRBD2	TRBJ2-1	CSASWTSGYNEQFF	TGCAGTGCTAGTTGGACTAGCGGCTACAATGAGCAGTTCTTC
NA	TRBV28	TRBD1	TRBJ1-2	CASKPGQGNSGYTF	TGTGCCAGCAAACCGGGACAGGGTAATTCTGGCTACACCTTC
NA	TRBV28	TRBD1	TRBJ1-1	CASSLLQQGSGNTEAFF	TGTGCCAGCAGTTTATTACAACAGGGGTCCGGTAACACTGAAGCTTTCTTT
once	TRBV30	NA	TRBJ2-3	CAWSVRLRDTQYF	TGTGCCTGGAGTGTACGTTTGAGGGATACGCAGTATTTT
NA	TRBV6-6	NA	TRBJ2-5	CASSLDNQETQYF	TGTGCCAGCAGTCTCGACAACCAAGAGACCCAGTACTTC
NA	TRBV6-5	NA	TRBJ2-7	CASSSPYEQYF	TGTGCCAGCAGTTCTCCTTACGAGCAGTACTTC
once	TRBV6-2/TRBV6-3	TRBD1	TRBJ2-1	CASSYPGQARYNEQFF	TGTGCCAGCAGTTACCCGGGACAGGCCAGATACAATGAGCAGTTCTTC
NA	TRBV21-1	NA	TRBJ1-6	CASNRGFNSPLHF	TGTGCCAGCAACAGGGGCTTCAATTCACCCCTCCACTTT
NA	TRBV3-1/TRBV3-2	TRBD1	TRBJ2-6	CASSAPGQGDTGANVLTF	TGTGCCAGCAGTGCGCCGGGACAGGGGGACACTGGGGCCAACGTCCTGACTTTC
NA	TRBV3-1/TRBV3-2	NA	TRBJ1-4	CASSQGSGGKLFF	TGTGCCAGCAGCCAGGGTTCCGGAGGAAAACTGTTTTTT
NA	TRBV2	NA	TRBJ2-7	CASSPQGSYEQYF	TGTGCCAGCAGTCCACAGGGATCCTACGAGCAGTACTTC
NA	TRBV6-1	TRBD1	TRBJ1-2	CASSEEGTAIRYGYTF	TGTGCCAGCAGTGAAGAGGGGACAGCCATCCGCTATGGCTACACCTTC
NA	TRBV28	TRBD1	TRBJ2-7	CASSHDRGYEQYF	TGTGCCAGCAGCCATGACAGGGGCTACGAGCAGTACTTC
NA	TRBV5-4	TRBD1	TRBJ1-4	CASSSDREITNEKLFF	TGTGCCAGCAGCTCGGACAGGGAGATAACTAATGAAAAACTGTTTTTT